Listed here are 20 T cell receptor beta chains from one sample, sequenced in a study of human T cells and chemical hapten exposure. As for time point: pre-sensitization, week 0. Noted treatment: therapeutic diphenylcyclopropenone sensitization with weekly scalp DPC. A single record per CDR3 protein comes from TCRdb applying MiXCR to the RACE reads. This table has 200,000 to 300,000 distinct CDR3 sequences, approximately 8.4% appearing once. This specimen was whole blood, taken in connection with sensitization to the hapten diphenylcyclopropenone (DPC). These receptors were obtained from a middle-aged woman with alopecia areata. Some clones in this sample may be carry-over from other donors' samples.

About this clonotype: Its ends do not fully match the called genes, so a read error is possible. The rearrangement uses TRBV5-6 and TRBJ2-5; a weak D match, TRBD1 (6 bases). This CDR3 contains 14 residues. Looked up from germline, CDR1 is SGHDT and CDR2 is YYEEEE. The CDR3 sequence: CASRPGTFQGTQYF. DNA for the CDR3: TGTGCCAGCAGACCAGGGACATTCCAAGGGACCCAGTACTTC.

This clonotype showed up many times. V gene TRBV15 combines with J gene TRBJ2-7; 7 nucleotides line up with TRBD1. Germline lookup yields CDR1 LNHNV and CDR2 YYDKDF (reference sequence). The CDR3 sequence is 15 residues long. V was clipped by 0 bases and J by 3 bases; unmatched bases: 5. CDR3 in DNA: TGTGCCACCAGCAGAGATGCCGCAGGGGGCTACGAGCAGTACTTC. Translating it yields CATSRDAAGGYEQYF.

There are many counts of this clonotype. The CDR3 DNA follows: TGCGCCAGCAGCTACCCGAGGGACAGCCAAAGAACTGATAGCAATCAGCCCCAGCATTTT. This sequence encodes CASSYPRDSQRTDSNQPQHF. This chain uses TRBV10-1 with TRBJ1-5; TRBD1 agrees at 7 bases. Looked up from germline, CDR1 is WNHNN and CDR2 is SYGVQD (reference sequence). This CDR3 comprises 20 residues. V lost 6 bases to trimming and J lost 0 bases; unmatched junction nucleotides: 20.

This clonotype was observed a few times. The gene calls are TRBV20-1 and TRBJ1-1, with a tentative D call TRBD1 (6 bases). CDR3 length: 14 amino acids. The V end was cut by 5 bases, the J end by 5 bases, with 18 bases between. Germline V gene lookup returns CDR1 DFQATT and CDR2 SNEGSKA (reference sequence). The CDR3 sequence is CSASLGGARTEAFF. CDR3 coding DNA: TGCAGTGCTTCCTTGGGGGGGGCGCGGACTGAAGCTTTCTTT.

This clonotype was seen a few times. The chain uses TRBV12-3 or TRBV12-4 and TRBJ2-6; perhaps TRBD2 as D (5 bases). The V end lost 1 base, the J end lost 6 bases, and 10 bases lay between the germline ends. The CDR3 runs 15 residues. The CDR3 spells CASSLGTLLANVLTF. DNA for the CDR3: TGTGCCAGCAGTTTAGGGACTCTGTTGGCCAACGTCCTGACTTTC.

The rearrangement links TRBV6-5 to TRBJ1-5; possibly TRBD1 for D (5 bases). Germline CDR1 reads MNHEY; CDR2 reads SVGAGI. The CDR3 is 16 amino acids. Trimming pared 2 bases from V and 0 bases from J, leaving 11 bases between. The CDR3 loop is CASSYLGRDSNQPQHF. In DNA, the CDR3 is TGTGCCAGCAGTTACCTGGGACGCGATAGCAATCAGCCCCAGCATTTT.

V usage is TRBV6-5 and J usage is TRBJ1-1; D is undetermined. The germline V gene encodes CDR1 MNHEY and CDR2 SVGAGI. CDR3 length equals 12 residues. V lost 0 bases and J lost 10, with 9 bases in between. The DNA for the CDR3 is TGTGCCAGCAGTTACTCGGGATCTCTAGCTTTCTTT. It yields the protein CASSYSGSLAFF.

This clonotype was counted at least ten times. The rearrangement links TRBV20-1 to TRBJ1-4, with 10 bases lining up with TRBD1. CDR1 and CDR2 from the germline V gene are DFQATT and SNEGSKA (reference sequence). The CDR3 extends over 16 amino acids. V was pared by 6 bases and J by 1 base, with 8 bases of the junction left unmatched. The CDR3 protein is CSAPTGGFVTNEKLFF. CDR3 nucleotides: TGCAGTGCCCCGACAGGGGGCTTCGTAACTAATGAAAAACTGTTTTTT.

This clonotype was observed a few times. The chain joins TRBV12-3 or TRBV12-4 to TRBJ2-1, with D perhaps assigned TRBD1 or TRBD2 (5 bases each). The CDR3 runs to 15 residues. Trimming pared 5 bases from V and 11 bases from J, leaving 22 bases between. CDR3 residues: CASSPHIGLGEQQFF. In DNA, the CDR3 is TGTGCCAGCAGTCCACATATCGGGTTGGGGGAGCAGCAGTTCTTC.

The chain carries TRBV7-2 and TRBJ2-1, with TRBD2 identical over 11 bases. The CDR3 contains 17 residues. With 0 bases clipped from V and 7 bases from J, the junction kept 8 bases outside the gene matches. From germline, CDR1 is SGHTA and CDR2 FQGNSA. In DNA, the CDR3 is TGTGCCAGCAGCTTAGCGCGACTAGCGGGATTTGGAAATGAGCAGTTCTTC. Protein product: CASSLARLAGFGNEQFF. The complete variable domain, with remaining parts taken from reference TRBV7-2 and TRBJ2-1, reads GAGVSQSPSNKVTEKGKDVELRCDPISGHTALYWYRQSLGQGLEFLIYFQGNSAPDKSGLPSDRFSAERTGGSVSTLTIQRTQQEDSAVYLCASSLARLAGFGNEQFFGPGTRLTVL.

The sample holds many counts of this clonotype. V and J are TRBV7-2 and TRBJ1-5, with a tentative D call TRBD1 (5 bases). Per the germline V gene, CDR1 is SGHTA and CDR2 is FQGNSA. V was trimmed by 3 bases and J by 0 bases, leaving 15 bases between them. The CDR3 length is 17 residues. The CDR3 protein is CASSLWGTADSNQPQHF. The CDR3 DNA reads as TGTGCCAGCAGCTTGTGGGGGACTGCTGATAGCAATCAGCCCCAGCATTTT.

In this sample, this clonotype turned up a few times. This chain uses TRBV29-1 with TRBJ2-1; 8 bases match TRBD2. The germline gives CDR1 SQVTM, CDR2 ANQGSEA. After removal of 3 bases from V and 7 bases from J, the junction contained 8 bases not matched to a gene. There are 14 residues in the CDR3. The CDR3 region has the DNA TGCAGCGTTGACGAAGCTGGACTAGCAAATGAGCAGTTCTTC. Its translation: CSVDEAGLANEQFF.

This sequence joins TRBV12-3 or TRBV12-4 and TRBJ2-5; no clear D gene. The CDR3 is 14 amino acids. V gave up 2 bases and J gave up 4 bases, with 11 bases separating them. CDR3 nucleotide sequence: TGTGCCAGCAGTTTACAGGTAGCCTCAGAGACCCAGTACTTC. Amino acids: CASSLQVASETQYF.

This clonotype occurred a few times. This chain links TRBV20-1 with TRBJ1-2; D call uncertain. The germline gives CDR1 DFQATT, CDR2 SNEGSKA (reference sequence). V was cut by 0 bases and J by 5 bases, with 13 bases left in between. The CDR3 sequence is 14 residues long. CDR3 in amino acids: CSARDGESGYGYTF. The CDR3 DNA is TGCAGTGCTAGAGATGGGGAGTCTGGTTATGGCTACACCTTC.

This clonotype has a handful of counts. The chain combines TRBV20-1 with TRBJ1-5; weak D call: TRBD1 (6 bases). The V end lost 1 base, the J end lost 7 bases, and 14 bases lay between the germline ends. The CDR3 length is 14 residues. Per the germline V gene, CDR1 is DFQATT and CDR2 is SNEGSKA (reference sequence). The CDR3 DNA follows: TGCAGTGCTAGAGCAGGGGCTGGGGGCCAGCCCCAGCATTTT. Its translation is CSARAGAGGQPQHF.

The chain is built from TRBV7-9 and TRBJ2-6; D assignment may be TRBD1 or TRBD2 (5 bases each). V lost 5 bases and J 1 base, leaving 15 bases between the germline ends. There are 17 residues in the CDR3. CDR1 and CDR2 from the germline V gene are SEHNR and FQNEAQ (reference sequence). The CDR3 sequence is CASSPRGGGSGANVLTF. The CDR3 DNA follows: TGTGCCAGCAGCCCGAGGGGTGGAGGTTCTGGGGCCAACGTCCTGACTTTC.

This clonotype was counted a few times. The chain uses TRBV20-1 and TRBJ1-1; TRBD1 matches 7 bases. Losses at the gene ends were 6 bases for V and 4 bases for J; bases not matched to a gene: 8. There are 13 residues in the CDR3. Per the germline V gene, CDR1 is DFQATT and CDR2 is SNEGSKA (reference sequence). The CDR3 bases are TGCAGTGCAGGGGGCGGCAGGGGCACTGAAGCTTTCTTT. Translating gives CSAGGGRGTEAFF.

The V call is TRBV27, the J call TRBJ2-3; 7 positions match TRBD1. The CDR3 loop spans 16 amino acids. V lost 4 bases, J lost 12 bases, and 19 bases stayed unmatched. Germline assignment: CDR1 MNHEY and CDR2 SMNVEV (reference sequence). The CDR3 loop is CASSSAGTAYTHLQYF. The CDR3 DNA is TGTGCCAGCAGTTCCGCCGGGACAGCCTATACGCATTTACAGTATTTT.

The V call is TRBV9, the J call TRBJ2-1, with TRBD2 matching 9 bases. CDR1 SGDLS and CDR2 YYNGEE come from the germline V gene. After removal of 0 bases from V and 6 bases from J, the junction contained 10 bases not matched to a gene. The CDR3 runs 17 residues. The CDR3 loop is CASSVGFLSGSSNEQFF. CDR3 DNA sequence: TGTGCCAGCAGCGTAGGATTCCTTAGCGGGAGTAGCAATGAGCAGTTCTTC.

This clonotype was observed a handful of times. The chain recombines TRBV6-5 with TRBJ2-1, with D tentatively TRBD1 (6 bases). This CDR3 has 13 residues. The V gene lost 2 bases and the J gene lost 11 bases, with 13 bases spanning the gap. Germline-derived CDR1 and CDR2 are MNHEY and SVGAGI. The CDR3 coding sequence is TGTGCCAGCAGTTACCTGCTTCAGGGGCAGCAGTTCTTC. Protein sequence: CASSYLLQGQQFF.